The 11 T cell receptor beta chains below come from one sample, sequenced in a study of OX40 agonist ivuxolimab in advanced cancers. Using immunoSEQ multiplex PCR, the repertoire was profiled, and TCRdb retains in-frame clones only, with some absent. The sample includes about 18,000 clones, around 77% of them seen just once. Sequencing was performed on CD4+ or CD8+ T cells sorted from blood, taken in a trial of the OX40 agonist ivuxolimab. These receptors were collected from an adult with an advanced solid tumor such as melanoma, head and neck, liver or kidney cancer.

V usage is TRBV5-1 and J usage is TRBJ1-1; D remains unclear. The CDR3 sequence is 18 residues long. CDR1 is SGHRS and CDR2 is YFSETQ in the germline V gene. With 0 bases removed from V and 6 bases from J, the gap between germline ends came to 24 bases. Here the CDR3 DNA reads TGCGCCAGCAGCTTGGGTAGCGCTTTCACCCCAAAAGGCGCTGAAGCTTTCTTT. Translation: CASSLGSAFTPKGAEAFF.

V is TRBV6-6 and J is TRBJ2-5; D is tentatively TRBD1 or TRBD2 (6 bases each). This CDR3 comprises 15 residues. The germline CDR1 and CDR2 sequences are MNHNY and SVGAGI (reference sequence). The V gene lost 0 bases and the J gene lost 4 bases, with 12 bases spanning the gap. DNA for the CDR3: TGTGCCAGCAGTTACTCGGGGGGCCACGGAGAGACCCAGTACTTC. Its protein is CASSYSGGHGETQYF.

CDR3 residues: CASSDRTGRNQPQHF. The CDR3 DNA sequence: TGCGCCAGCAGTGACCGGACAGGACGAAATCAGCCCCAGCATTTT. The chain links TRBV10-2 to TRBJ1-5, with TRBD1 identical over 7 bases. This CDR3 is built from 15 residues. V gave up 3 bases and J gave up 4 bases; unmatched junction bases: 6. In germline, CDR1 is WSHSY, CDR2 SAAADI.

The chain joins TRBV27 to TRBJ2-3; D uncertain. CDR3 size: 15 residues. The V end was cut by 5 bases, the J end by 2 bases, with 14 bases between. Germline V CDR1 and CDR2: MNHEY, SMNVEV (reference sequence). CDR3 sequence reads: CASSPGVGITDTQYF. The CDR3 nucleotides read TGTGCCAGCAGTCCAGGCGTTGGGATCACAGATACGCAGTATTTT.

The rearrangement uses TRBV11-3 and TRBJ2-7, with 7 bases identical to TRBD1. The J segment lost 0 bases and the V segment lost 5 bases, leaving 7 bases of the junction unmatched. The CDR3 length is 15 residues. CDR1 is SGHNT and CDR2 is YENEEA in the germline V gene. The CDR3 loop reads CASSLQGSSSYEQYF. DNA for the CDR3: TGTGCCAGCAGCCTACAGGGGTCGAGCTCCTACGAGCAGTACTTC.

This CDR3 is CASSFAATGELFF. CDR3 nucleotides: TGTGCCAGCAGTTTCGCAGCGACCGGGGAGCTGTTTTTT. This chain connects TRBV27 to TRBJ2-2, with D hard to call. The germline V and J ends were trimmed by 3 bases and 5 bases, with 7 bases remaining between them. Germline-derived CDR1 and CDR2 are MNHEY and SMNVEV (reference sequence). The length of the CDR3 is 13 residues.

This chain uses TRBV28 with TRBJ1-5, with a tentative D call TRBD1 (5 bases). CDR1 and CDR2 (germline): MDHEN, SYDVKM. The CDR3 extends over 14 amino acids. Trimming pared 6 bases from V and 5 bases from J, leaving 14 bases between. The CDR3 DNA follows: TGTGCCAGCAGGTTGGGGGGACCCCATCAGCCCCAGCATTTT. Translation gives CASRLGGPHQPQHF.

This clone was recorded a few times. The CDR3 region is CASSFRDTVNYGYTF. The CDR3 DNA reads TGTGCCAGCAGTTTCCGGGACACCGTCAACTATGGCTACACCTTC. The chain links TRBV27 to TRBJ1-2, with D perhaps TRBD1 (6 bases). The CDR3 sequence is 15 residues long. Germline V gene sequence: CDR1 MNHEY, CDR2 SMNVEV (reference sequence). V dropped 3 bases and J dropped 2 bases, with 13 bases sitting between them.

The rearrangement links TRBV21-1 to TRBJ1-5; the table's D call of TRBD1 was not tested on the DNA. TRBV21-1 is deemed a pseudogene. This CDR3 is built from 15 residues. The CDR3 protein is CASREQGALGQPQHF. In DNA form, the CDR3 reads TGTGCCAGCAGGGAACAGGGGGCGTTGGGACAGCCCCAGCATTTT.

The CDR3 region is CASSLEFGTGYEQYF. Here the CDR3 DNA reads TGCGCCAGCAGCTTGGAGTTCGGGACAGGGTACGAGCAGTACTTC. This chain connects TRBV5-1 to TRBJ2-7; 9 bases fit TRBD1. CDR1 SGHRS and CDR2 YFSETQ come from the germline V gene. Trimming removed 0 bases from V and 4 bases from J; junction bases left unmatched: 5. The CDR3 loop spans 15 amino acids.

The CDR3 region is CASSQGGRGQDTQYF. The CDR3 DNA reads TGTGCCAGCAGCCAAGGAGGCAGGGGGCAAGATACGCAGTATTTT. V gene TRBV4-2 combines with J gene TRBJ2-3; 8 bases are a match to TRBD1. The J segment lost 5 bases and the V segment lost 1 base, leaving 5 bases of the junction unmatched. There are 15 residues in the CDR3. Germline V lookup: CDR1 LGHNA, CDR2 YNFKEQ.